Here is one T cell receptor beta chain with its context. It lacks a known antigen. No base quality values were provided; no much bigger clone lies one nucleotide off. At the junction V is shortened by 5 bases and J by 7 bases; bases outside the gene matches: 10. The germline V gene encodes CDR1 SGHTA and CDR2 FQGNSA. The CDR3 runs 15 residues from the cysteine to the phenylalanine. Only the CDR3 part of the read is kept: 45 bases, read in frame from the first base. The immunoSEQ Assay, a bias-controlled multiplex PCR, was used to amplify TCRbeta CDR3 regions from genomic DNA. The study's own analysis went as follows. The number of nucleated cells in each sample was estimated from the amplification of reference gene primers within the assay. To quantify the absolute abundance of each unique TCRbeta CDR3 rearrangement, sequence reads were collapsed and filtered. For each sample, productive Simpson clonality was calculated by taking the square root of Simpson's diversity index across productive rearrangements. The table comes from immuneACCESS by way of TCRdb, which keeps in-frame sequences with V and J called. Part of the clones is missing from these tables; in studies checked, under half for an unresolved V gene and the rest for unknown reasons. D and trimming come from the DNA, and the V and J calls and clone size come from that table. The table for this sample lists around 240,000 clones; about 86% of them were counted only once. The top ten clones comprise around 2.9% of the sample.

The sample originates from a study of blood T cell repertoires in COVID-19 (dated by TCRdb to 2020 to 2021). Regarding the complete study: Collaborator samples came from the United States, Italy and Spain and covered acute and convalescent phases of COVID-19. The prospective study material was composed of cDNA or gDNA derived from T cells, B-cell-depleted T cells, or PBMCs. Deeply sampled blood TCRbeta repertoires from subjects exposed to, actively infected with, or recovered from COVID-19 were included in the dataset. The repertoires were released in a freely available public database intended as a resource for research on the immune response to SARS-CoV-2. The samples were drawn from the first 160 participants of the ongoing ImmuneRACE study and from under 1,500 subjects provided by 6 global collaborators. The sample metadata nearly always contained a de-identified subject ID, COVID-19 status, age in years and sex. HLA class I and class II types, where available, came from metadata supplied by the sample provider rather than from assay-based typing. What the authors observed across the whole study: The amount of clinical and demographic metadata varied by source and participant and was provided uncurated.

Samples from volunteer blood donors who had recovered from COVID-19 were contributed by a second Seattle source. The collaborating institutions used their own protocols to collect whole blood in K2EDTA tubes. Collaborator samples were shipped for TCRbeta analysis as frozen whole blood, isolated PBMCs, or DNA extracted from either sample type. This TCR derives from a woman under 40 who had recovered from COVID-19. The specimen was peripheral blood. The sequence links TRBV7-2 to TRBJ1-4; 7 bases in the junction line up with TRBD1. The nucleotide sequence reads as follows: TGTGCCAGCAGCCTACAGGGGCCCGTGAGTGAAAAACTGTTTTTT. This gives the protein CASSLQGPVSEKLFF.